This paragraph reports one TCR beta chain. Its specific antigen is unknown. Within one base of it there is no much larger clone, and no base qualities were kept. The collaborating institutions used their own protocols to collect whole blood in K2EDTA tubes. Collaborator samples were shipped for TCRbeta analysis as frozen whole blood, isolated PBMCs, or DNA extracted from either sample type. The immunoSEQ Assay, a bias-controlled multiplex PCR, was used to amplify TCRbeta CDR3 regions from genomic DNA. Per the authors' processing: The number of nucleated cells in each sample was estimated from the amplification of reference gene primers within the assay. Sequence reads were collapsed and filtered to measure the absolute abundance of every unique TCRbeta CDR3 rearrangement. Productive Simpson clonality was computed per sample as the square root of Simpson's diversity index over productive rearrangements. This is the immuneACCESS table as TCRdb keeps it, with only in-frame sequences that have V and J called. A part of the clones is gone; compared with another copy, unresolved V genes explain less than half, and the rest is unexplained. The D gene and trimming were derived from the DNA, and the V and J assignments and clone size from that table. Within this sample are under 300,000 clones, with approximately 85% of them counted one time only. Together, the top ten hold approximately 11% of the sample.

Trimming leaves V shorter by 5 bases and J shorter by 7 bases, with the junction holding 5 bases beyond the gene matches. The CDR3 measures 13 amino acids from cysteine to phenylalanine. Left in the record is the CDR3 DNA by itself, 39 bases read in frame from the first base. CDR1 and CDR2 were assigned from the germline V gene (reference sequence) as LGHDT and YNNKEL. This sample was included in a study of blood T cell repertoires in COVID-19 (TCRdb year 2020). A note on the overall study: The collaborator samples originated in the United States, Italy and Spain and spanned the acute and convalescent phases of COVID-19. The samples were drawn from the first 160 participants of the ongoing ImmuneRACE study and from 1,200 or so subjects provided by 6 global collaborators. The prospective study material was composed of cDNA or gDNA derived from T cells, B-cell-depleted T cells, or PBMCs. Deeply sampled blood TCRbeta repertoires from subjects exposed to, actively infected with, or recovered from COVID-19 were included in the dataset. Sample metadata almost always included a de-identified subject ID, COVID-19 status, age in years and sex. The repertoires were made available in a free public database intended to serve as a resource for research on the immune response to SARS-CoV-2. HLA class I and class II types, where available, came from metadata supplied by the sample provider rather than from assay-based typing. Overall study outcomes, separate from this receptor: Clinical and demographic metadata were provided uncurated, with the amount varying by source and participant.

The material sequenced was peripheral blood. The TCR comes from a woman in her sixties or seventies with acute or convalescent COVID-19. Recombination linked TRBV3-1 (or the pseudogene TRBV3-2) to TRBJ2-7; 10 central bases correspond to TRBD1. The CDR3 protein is CASSYGTGDEQYF. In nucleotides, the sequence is TGTGCCAGCAGCTATGGGACAGGGGATGAGCAGTACTTC.